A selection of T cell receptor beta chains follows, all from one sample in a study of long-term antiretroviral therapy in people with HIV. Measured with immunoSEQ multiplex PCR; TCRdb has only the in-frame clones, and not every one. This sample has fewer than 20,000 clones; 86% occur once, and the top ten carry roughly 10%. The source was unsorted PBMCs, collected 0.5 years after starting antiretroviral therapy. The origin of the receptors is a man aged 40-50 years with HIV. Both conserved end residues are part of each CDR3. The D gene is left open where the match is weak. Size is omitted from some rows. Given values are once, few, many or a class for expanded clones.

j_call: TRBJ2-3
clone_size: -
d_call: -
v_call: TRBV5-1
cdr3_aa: CASSPIRIESSTDTQYF
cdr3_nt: TGCGCCAGCAGCCCAATACGAATCGAATCAAGCACAGATACGCAGTATTTT

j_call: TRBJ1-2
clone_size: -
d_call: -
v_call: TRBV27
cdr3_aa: CASSFAGNGYTF
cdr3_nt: TGTGCCAGCAGTTTTGCAGGGAATGGCTACACCTTC

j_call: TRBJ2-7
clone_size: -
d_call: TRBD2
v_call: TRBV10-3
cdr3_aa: CAINRGTSGHEQYF
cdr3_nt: TGTGCCATCAATCGCGGTACTAGCGGGCACGAGCAGTACTTC

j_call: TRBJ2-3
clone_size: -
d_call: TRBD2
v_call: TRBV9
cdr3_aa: CASSVGGGTTDTQYF
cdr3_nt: TGTGCCAGCAGCGTAGGCGGGGGGACCACAGATACGCAGTATTTT

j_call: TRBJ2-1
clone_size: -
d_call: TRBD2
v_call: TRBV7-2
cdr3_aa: CASSSIAGVGNEQFF
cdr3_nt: TGTGCCAGCAGCTCCATAGCGGGGGTGGGCAATGAGCAGTTCTTC

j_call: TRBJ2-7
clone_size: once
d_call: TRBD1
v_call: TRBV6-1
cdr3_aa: CASQRGGTGVREQYF
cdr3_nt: TGTGCCAGTCAAAGGGGCGGGACAGGGGTGAGAGAGCAGTACTTC

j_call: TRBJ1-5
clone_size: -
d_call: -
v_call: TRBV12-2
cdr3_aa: CASRLGGPSGNQPQHF
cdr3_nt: TGTGCAAGTCGCTTAGGGGGACCTTCTGGGAATCAGCCCCAGCATTTT

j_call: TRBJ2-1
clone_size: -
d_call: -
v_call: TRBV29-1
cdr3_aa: CSVEGRVSYNEQFF
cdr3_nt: TGCAGCGTTGAAGGCAGGGTTAGCTACAATGAGCAGTTCTTC

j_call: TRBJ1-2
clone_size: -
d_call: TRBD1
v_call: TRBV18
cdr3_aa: CASSQGAGNYGYTF
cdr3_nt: TGTGCCAGCTCTCAGGGGGCAGGAAACTATGGCTACACCTTC

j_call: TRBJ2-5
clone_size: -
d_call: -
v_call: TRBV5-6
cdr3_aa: CASSLEETQYF
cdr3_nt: TGTGCCAGCAGCTTGGAAGAGACCCAGTACTTC

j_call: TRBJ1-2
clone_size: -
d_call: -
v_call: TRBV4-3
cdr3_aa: CASSQDAGVGGYGYTF
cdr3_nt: TGCGCCAGCAGCCAAGATGCGGGGGTCGGGGGCTATGGCTACACCTTC

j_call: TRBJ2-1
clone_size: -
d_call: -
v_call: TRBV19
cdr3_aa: CASSMGSRTVNEQFF
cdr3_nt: TGTGCCAGTAGTATGGGTTCTAGGACAGTTAATGAGCAGTTCTTC

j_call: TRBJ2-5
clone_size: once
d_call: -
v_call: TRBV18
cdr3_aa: CASSVTDKETQYF
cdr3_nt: TGTGCCAGCTCGGTGACGGATAAAGAGACCCAGTACTTC

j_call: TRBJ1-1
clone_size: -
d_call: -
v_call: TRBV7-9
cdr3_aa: CASSPGAREAFF
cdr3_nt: TGTGCCAGCAGCCCAGGGGCCAGGGAAGCTTTCTTT

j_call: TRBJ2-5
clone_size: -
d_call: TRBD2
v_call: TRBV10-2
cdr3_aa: CASSPGGVLETQYF
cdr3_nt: TGCGCCAGCAGCCCGGGGGGGGTCCTGGAGACCCAGTACTTC

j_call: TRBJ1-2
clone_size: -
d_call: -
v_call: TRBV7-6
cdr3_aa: CASSPLGANGYTF
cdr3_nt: TGTGCCAGCAGCCCGCTGGGGGCGAACGGCTACACCTTC

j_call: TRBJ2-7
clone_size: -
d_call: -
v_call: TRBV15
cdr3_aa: CATSRHGGSYEQYF
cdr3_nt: TGTGCCACCAGCAGACATGGCGGTTCCTACGAGCAGTACTTC

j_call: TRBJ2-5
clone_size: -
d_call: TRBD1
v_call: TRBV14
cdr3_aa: CASSQDRGLWETQYF
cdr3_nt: TGTGCCAGCAGCCAAGACAGGGGGCTCTGGGAGACCCAGTACTTC

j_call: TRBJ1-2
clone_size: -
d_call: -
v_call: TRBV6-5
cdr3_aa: CASRTGALGYGYTF
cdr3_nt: TGTGCCAGCAGGACGGGGGCGCTCGGCTATGGCTACACCTTC

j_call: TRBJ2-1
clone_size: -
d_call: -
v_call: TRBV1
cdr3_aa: CTSSQDRPAGGSYNEQFF
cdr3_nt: TGCACCAGCAGCCAAGATAGACCAGCGGGGGGCTCCTACAATGAGCAGTTCTTC

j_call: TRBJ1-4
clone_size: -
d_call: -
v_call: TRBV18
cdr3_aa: CASRPRKSDNEKLFF
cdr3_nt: TGTGCCAGTCGACCCCGGAAGTCGGATAATGAAAAACTGTTTTTT

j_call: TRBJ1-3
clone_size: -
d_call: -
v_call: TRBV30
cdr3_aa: CAWSSGILSGNTIYF
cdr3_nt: TGTGCCTGGAGTTCGGGTATCCTCTCTGGAAACACCATATATTTT

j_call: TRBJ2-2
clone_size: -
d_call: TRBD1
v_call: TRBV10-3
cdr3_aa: CAISLGTDFTGELFF
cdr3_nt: TGTGCCATCAGTTTAGGGACAGACTTCACCGGGGAGCTGTTTTTT

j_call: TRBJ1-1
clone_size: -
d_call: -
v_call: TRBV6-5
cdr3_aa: CASSYSGRYTEAFF
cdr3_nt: TGTGCCAGCAGTTACTCAGGACGTTACACTGAAGCTTTCTTT

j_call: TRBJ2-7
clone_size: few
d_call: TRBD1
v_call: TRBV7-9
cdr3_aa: CASSSRDRAGEQYF
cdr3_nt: TGTGCCAGCAGCTCCCGGGACAGGGCTGGCGAGCAGTACTTC

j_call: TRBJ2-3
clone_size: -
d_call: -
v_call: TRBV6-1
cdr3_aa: CASREVITDTQYF
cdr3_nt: TGTGCCAGCAGGGAGGTTATCACAGATACGCAGTATTTT

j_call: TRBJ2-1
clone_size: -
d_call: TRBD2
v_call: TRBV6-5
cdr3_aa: CASSYRYFGGSNEQFF
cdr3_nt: TGTGCCAGCAGTTACAGGTATTTCGGCGGGAGTAATGAGCAGTTCTTC

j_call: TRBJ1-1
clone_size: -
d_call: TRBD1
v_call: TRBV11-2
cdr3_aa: CASSLGGTGNPLTEAFF
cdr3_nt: TGTGCCAGCAGCTTAGGAGGGACAGGGAATCCCCTCACTGAAGCTTTCTTT

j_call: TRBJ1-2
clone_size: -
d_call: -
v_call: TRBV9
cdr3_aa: CASSTDTAGYTF
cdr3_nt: TGTGCCAGCAGCACCGACACGGCTGGCTACACCTTC

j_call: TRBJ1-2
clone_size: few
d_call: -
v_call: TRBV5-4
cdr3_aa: CASSQGRQGNYGYTF
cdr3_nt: TGTGCCAGCAGCCAAGGGAGGCAGGGGAACTATGGCTACACCTTC

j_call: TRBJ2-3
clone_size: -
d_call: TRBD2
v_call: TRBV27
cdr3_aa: CASKVGLAGVDTQYF
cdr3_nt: TGTGCCAGCAAGGTGGGACTAGCGGGGGTGGATACGCAGTATTTT

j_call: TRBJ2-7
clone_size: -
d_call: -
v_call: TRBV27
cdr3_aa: CASTQTGFSSYEQYF
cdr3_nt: TGTGCCAGCACCCAAACAGGGTTCAGCTCCTACGAGCAGTACTTC

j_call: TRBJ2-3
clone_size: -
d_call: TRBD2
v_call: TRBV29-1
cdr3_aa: CSVEGGEGLTDTQYF
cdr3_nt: TGCAGCGTTGAAGGCGGGGAGGGACTCACAGATACGCAGTATTTT

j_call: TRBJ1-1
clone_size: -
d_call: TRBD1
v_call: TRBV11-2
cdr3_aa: CASSVLLGTGNTEAFF
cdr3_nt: TGTGCCAGCAGCGTCCTCTTGGGGACAGGGAACACTGAAGCTTTCTTT

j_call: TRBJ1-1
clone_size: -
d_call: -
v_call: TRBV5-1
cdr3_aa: CASSLWGDLVGNTEAFF
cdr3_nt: TGCGCCAGCAGCTTGTGGGGGGACTTGGTCGGGAACACTGAAGCTTTCTTT

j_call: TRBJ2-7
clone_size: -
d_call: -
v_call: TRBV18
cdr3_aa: CASSPPEGAWGWNEQYF
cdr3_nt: TGTGCCAGCTCACCACCGGAGGGGGCATGGGGGTGGAACGAGCAGTACTTC

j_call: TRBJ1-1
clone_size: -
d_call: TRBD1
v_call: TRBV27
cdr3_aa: CASSVLGQVAAFF
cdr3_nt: TGTGCCAGCAGTGTCCTTGGACAGGTTGCAGCTTTCTTT

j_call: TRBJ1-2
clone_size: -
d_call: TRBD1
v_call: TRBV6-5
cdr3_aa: CASSFGTGGGYGYTF
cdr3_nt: TGTGCCAGCAGCTTCGGGACAGGGGGTGGCTATGGCTACACCTTC

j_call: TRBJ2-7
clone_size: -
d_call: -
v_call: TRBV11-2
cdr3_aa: CASTNATLFSYEQYF
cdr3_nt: TGTGCCAGCACCAATGCGACACTCTTCTCCTACGAGCAGTACTTC

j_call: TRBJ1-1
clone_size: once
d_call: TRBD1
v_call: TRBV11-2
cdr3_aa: CASSFGTGGNTEAFF
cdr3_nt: TGTGCCAGCAGCTTTGGGACAGGGGGAAACACTGAAGCTTTCTTT

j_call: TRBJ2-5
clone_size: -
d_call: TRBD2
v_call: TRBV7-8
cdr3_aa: CASSSTRTSGRETQYF
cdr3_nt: TGTGCCAGCAGCTCTACACGAACTAGCGGGAGGGAGACCCAGTACTTC

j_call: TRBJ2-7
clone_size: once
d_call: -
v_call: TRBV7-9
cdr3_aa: CASSSPGTVEEQYF
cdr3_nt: TGTGCCAGCAGCTCACCGGGGACCGTGGAGGAGCAGTACTTC